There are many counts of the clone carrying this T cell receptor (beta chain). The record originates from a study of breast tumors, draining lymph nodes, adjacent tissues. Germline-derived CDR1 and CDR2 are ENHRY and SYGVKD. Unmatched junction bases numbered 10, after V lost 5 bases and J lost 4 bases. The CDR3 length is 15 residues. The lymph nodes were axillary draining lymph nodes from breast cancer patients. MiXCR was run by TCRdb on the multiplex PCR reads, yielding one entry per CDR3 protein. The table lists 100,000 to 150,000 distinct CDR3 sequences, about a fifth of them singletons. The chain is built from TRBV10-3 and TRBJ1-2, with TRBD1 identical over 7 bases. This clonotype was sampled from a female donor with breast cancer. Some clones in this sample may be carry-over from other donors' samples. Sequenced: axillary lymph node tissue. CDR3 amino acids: CAISPLDRLLYGYTF. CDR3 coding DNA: TGTGCCATCAGTCCGCTGGACAGGTTGCTCTATGGCTACACCTTC.